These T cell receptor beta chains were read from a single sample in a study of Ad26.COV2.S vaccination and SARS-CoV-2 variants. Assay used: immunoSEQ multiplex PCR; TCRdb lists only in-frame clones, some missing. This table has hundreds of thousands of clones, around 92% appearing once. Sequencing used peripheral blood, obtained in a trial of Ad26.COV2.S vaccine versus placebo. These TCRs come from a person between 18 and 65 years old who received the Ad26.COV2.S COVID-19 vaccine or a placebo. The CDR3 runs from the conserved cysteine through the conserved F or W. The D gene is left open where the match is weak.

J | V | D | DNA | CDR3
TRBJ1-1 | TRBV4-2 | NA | TGTGCCAGCAGCCAAGATAGGGCAGGGGTGGACACTGAAGCTTTCTTT | CASSQDRAGVDTEAFF
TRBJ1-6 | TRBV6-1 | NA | TGTGCCAGCAGTGAAGCGGAGGGCCAGAATTCACCCCTCCACTTT | CASSEAEGQNSPLHF
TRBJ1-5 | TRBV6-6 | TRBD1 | TGTGCCAGCAGTGCCGGGACAGGCTTCAATCAGCCCCAGCATTTT | CASSAGTGFNQPQHF
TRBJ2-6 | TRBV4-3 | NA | TGCGCCAGCAGCCAGGTCCCCTCTGGCGTCCTGACTTTC | CASSQVPSGVLTF
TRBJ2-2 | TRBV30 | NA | TGTGCCTGGAGTGTAGGGCAGGCGAACACCGGGGAGCTGTTTTTT | CAWSVGQANTGELFF
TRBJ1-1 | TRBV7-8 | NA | TGTGCCAGCAGCTCTCCATATTCAGGGGAGAACACTGAAGCTTTCTTT | CASSSPYSGENTEAFF
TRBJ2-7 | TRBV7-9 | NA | TGTGCCAGCAGCTTAGTAGGGCACGAGCAGTACTTC | CASSLVGHEQYF
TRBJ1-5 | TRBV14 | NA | TGTGCCAGCAGCCGGTATAGGGCAGTGGGGCCTCAGCCCCAGCATTTT | CASSRYRAVGPQPQHF
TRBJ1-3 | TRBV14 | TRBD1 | TGTGCCAGCAGCCGCCCGACAGGGACCTATTCTGGAAACACCATATATTTT | CASSRPTGTYSGNTIYF
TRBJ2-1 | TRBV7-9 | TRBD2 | TGTGCCAGCAGCTTAAGTATGGGGGGGAATGAGCAGTTCTTC | CASSLSMGGNEQFF
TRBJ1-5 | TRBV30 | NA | TGTGCCTGGAGGGACACAGCCGGCAATCAGCCCCAGCATTTT | CAWRDTAGNQPQHF
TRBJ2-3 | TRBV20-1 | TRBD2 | TGCAGTGCTAGTAGCGGGGGGACAGAGGATACGCAGTATTTT | CSASSGGTEDTQYF
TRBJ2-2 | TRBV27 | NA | TGTGCCAGCAGTTTAGGCTTAACCGGGGAGCTGTTTTTT | CASSLGLTGELFF
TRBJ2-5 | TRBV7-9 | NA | TGTGCCAGCAGCCGTTGGGGACAAGAGACCCAGTACTTC | CASSRWGQETQYF
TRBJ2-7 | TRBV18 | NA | TGTGCCAGCTCACCGCAGGGCAACGAGCAGTACTTC | CASSPQGNEQYF
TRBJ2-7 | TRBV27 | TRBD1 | TGTGCCAGCAGTCCTCGGGGGACAGGGGGCCTTAGTTCCTACGAGCAGTACTTC | CASSPRGTGGLSSYEQYF
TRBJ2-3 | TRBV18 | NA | TGTGCCAGCCAGAGGGGAACTAACACAGATACGCAGTATTTT | CASQRGTNTDTQYF